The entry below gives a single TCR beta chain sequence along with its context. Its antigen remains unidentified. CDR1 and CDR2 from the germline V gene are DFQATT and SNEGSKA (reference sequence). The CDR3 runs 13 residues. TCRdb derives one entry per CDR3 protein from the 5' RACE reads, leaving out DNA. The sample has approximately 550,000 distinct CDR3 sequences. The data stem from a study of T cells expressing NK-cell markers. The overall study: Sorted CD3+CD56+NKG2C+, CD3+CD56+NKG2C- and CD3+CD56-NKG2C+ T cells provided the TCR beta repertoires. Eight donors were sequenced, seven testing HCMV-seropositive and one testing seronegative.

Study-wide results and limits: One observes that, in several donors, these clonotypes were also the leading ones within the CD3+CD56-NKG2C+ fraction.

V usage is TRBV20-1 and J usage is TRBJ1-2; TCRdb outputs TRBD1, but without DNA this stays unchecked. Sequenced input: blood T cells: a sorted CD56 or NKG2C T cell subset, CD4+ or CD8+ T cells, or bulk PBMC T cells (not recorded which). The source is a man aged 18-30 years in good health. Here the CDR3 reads CSAREAGEIGYTF.